These 9 T cell receptor beta chains were all obtained from the same sample, sequenced in a study of post-analysis software for immune sequencing data. These TCRs are of unknown antigen specificity. Study observations and caveats: Elevated frequency relative to controls characterized a handful of TRBV segments in patients, TRBV5-6, TRBV5-1 and TRBV20-1 among them.

Unique-molecular-identifier-tagged TCR beta cDNA libraries were used. TCRdb reanalysed the PCR reads using MiXCR and keeps one entry per CDR3 protein. This sample has about 540,000 distinct CDR3 sequences, with 30% to 40% found just once. The sequenced sample consisted of blood. The receptors derive from a girl between 2 and 17 years old with multiple sclerosis.

The V call is TRBV20-1, the J call TRBJ2-5; tentatively, D is TRBD2 (7 bases). Germline values: CDR1 DFQATT, CDR2 SNEGSKA (reference sequence). This CDR3 spans 16 amino acids. V lost 1 base, J lost 4 bases, and 19 bases lay in between. The CDR3 DNA reads as TGCAGTGCTAGAGGTGGTACAGGGAGGGCGCGAGAGACCCAGTACTTC. Amino acids: CSARGGTGRARETQYF.

The genes are TRBV12-3 or TRBV12-4 and TRBJ1-4; TRBD1 aligns across 10 bases. The CDR3 has 15 residues. V was clipped by 4 bases and J by 7 bases; unmatched bases: 6. CDR3 loop: CASSSQTGGSEKLFF. The DNA of the CDR3 is TGTGCCAGCAGTTCGCAGACAGGGGGCAGTGAAAAACTGTTTTTT.

The chain joins TRBV18 to TRBJ2-3; TRBD1 matches at 9 bases. CDR3 length equals 15 residues. After removal of 3 bases from V and 6 bases from J, the junction contained 7 bases not matched to a gene. Germline V CDR1 and CDR2: KGHSH, LQKENI. CDR3 loop: CASSPQGQGRDTQYF. CDR3 nucleotides: TGTGCCAGCTCACCCCAGGGACAGGGTCGGGATACGCAGTATTTT. The full variable domain, with the rest looked up from reference TRBV18 and TRBJ2-3, is NAGVMQNPRHLVRRRGQEARLRCSPMKGHSHVYWYRQLPEEGLKFMVYLQKENIIDESGMPKERFSAEFPKEGPSILRIQQVVRGDSAAYFCASSPQGQGRDTQYFGPGTRLTVL.

The gene calls are TRBV4-2 and TRBJ2-4; the D gene could be TRBD1 or TRBD2 (5 bases each). The CDR3 has 14 residues. Germline-derived CDR1 and CDR2 are LGHNA and YNFKEQ. V shed 4 bases and J shed 5 bases, with 12 bases lying between them. The CDR3 protein is CASSLGTGENIQYF. Here the CDR3 DNA reads TGTGCCAGCAGCCTCGGGACGGGTGAAAACATTCAGTACTTC.

This clonotype was recorded a few times. In nucleotides, the CDR3 is TGCAGTGCTAGAGATGAGGGGTGGACCAAAAACATTCAGTACTTC. Its translation: CSARDEGWTKNIQYF. The chain combines TRBV20-1 with TRBJ2-4, with D possibly being TRBD1 or TRBD2 (5 bases each). Germline CDR1 DFQATT, CDR2 SNEGSKA (reference sequence). Trimming pared 0 bases from V and 2 bases from J, leaving 11 bases between. The CDR3 totals 15 residues.

This clonotype was found a few times. This chain links TRBV20-1 with TRBJ1-5; D is perhaps TRBD1 (5 bases). The germline V and J ends were trimmed by 1 base and 5 bases, with 18 bases remaining between them. The CDR3 loop spans 16 amino acids. Per germline, CDR1 DFQATT and CDR2 SNEGSKA (reference sequence). CDR3 protein: CSARVPSGREDQPQHF. CDR3 DNA sequence: TGCAGTGCTAGAGTACCCTCCGGCAGGGAGGATCAGCCCCAGCATTTT.

This chain connects TRBV9 to TRBJ1-1; possible D gene TRBD1, 5 bases. The CDR3 contains 18 residues. V was cut by 0 bases and J by 1 base, with 19 bases left in between. Germline V gene data show CDR1 as SGDLS and CDR2 as YYNGEE. The CDR3 DNA sequence: TGTGCCAGCAGCGTAGCTTTGGCTCGTAAAGGGGAGAACACTGAAGCTTTCTTT. Its translation is CASSVALARKGENTEAFF.

This clonotype appeared many times. The chain has TRBV5-1 and TRBJ2-1; weak D call: TRBD1 (7 bases). The CDR3 extends over 15 amino acids. Germline V gives CDR1 SGHRS, CDR2 YFSETQ. The germline V and J ends were trimmed by 1 base and 7 bases, with 15 bases remaining between them. Here the CDR3 reads CASSLSPGGINEQFF. The CDR3 nucleotides read TGCGCCAGCAGCTTGAGCCCAGGGGGGATTAATGAGCAGTTCTTC.

The gene calls are TRBV20-1 and TRBJ2-1, with no clear D. Germline V gene lookup returns CDR1 DFQATT and CDR2 SNEGSKA (reference sequence). Trimming took 5 bases from V and 8 from J, leaving 19 bases between them. The CDR3 sequence is 14 residues long. CDR3 amino acids: CSAPTTGVGDEQFF. CDR3 DNA sequence: TGCAGTGCTCCCACGACTGGTGTTGGAGATGAGCAGTTCTTC.